The text below deals with one TCR beta chain. Profiling relied on immunoSEQ multiplex PCR, and the TCRdb table lists in-frame clones only, not all of them. Here the sample spans approximately 50,000 clones, 65% to 85% being singletons. Patients were ruled out by autoimmune disease history or systemic immunosuppression. This sample stems from a study of OX40 agonist ivuxolimab in advanced cancers. Study details: A mean age of around 66 years, range roughly 20 to 85, was recorded, and more than 80% were male.

The TCR originated in an adult with an advanced solid tumor such as melanoma, head and neck, liver or kidney cancer. The material sequenced was CD4+ or CD8+ T cells sorted from blood, taken in a trial of the OX40 agonist ivuxolimab.

CDR3 in DNA: TGTGCCAGCAGCTTAGCCGGTGGTTGGGGATTGAGCAATGAGCAGTTCTTC. Its protein product is CASSLAGGWGLSNEQFF. The chain joins TRBV7-3 to TRBJ2-1; D remains unclear. CDR3 length: 17 amino acids. In germline, CDR1 is SGHTA, CDR2 FQGTGA. V was cut by 2 bases and J by 6 bases, with 20 bases left in between.